The following is a T cell receptor beta chain sequence with its context. This specimen comes from a study of shared T cell receptors in the human thymus. Measured with immunoSEQ multiplex PCR; TCRdb has only the in-frame clones, and not every one. This sample has fewer than 700,000 clones; roughly 90% occur once, and the top ten carry about 0.01%. The V segment lost 4 bases and the J segment 8 bases; nucleotides outside the gene matches: 7. Looked up from germline, CDR1 is LNHDA and CDR2 is SQIVND (reference sequence). There are 14 residues in the CDR3. These data were likewise used in another study, on human thymus T cells. That study adds: Donation was from healthy Finnish infants who were having corrective surgery that addressed congenital heart defects. Related studies found that unrelated individuals share highly overlapping thymic repertoires.

V is TRBV19 and J is TRBJ1-4; TRBD1 agrees at 7 bases. Material: thymocytes. The receptor's source is a boy younger than two with a congenital heart defect. The CDR3 protein is CASSRQGWIEKLFF. CDR3 nucleotide sequence: TGTGCCAGTAGTAGACAGGGTTGGATCGAAAAACTGTTTTTT.